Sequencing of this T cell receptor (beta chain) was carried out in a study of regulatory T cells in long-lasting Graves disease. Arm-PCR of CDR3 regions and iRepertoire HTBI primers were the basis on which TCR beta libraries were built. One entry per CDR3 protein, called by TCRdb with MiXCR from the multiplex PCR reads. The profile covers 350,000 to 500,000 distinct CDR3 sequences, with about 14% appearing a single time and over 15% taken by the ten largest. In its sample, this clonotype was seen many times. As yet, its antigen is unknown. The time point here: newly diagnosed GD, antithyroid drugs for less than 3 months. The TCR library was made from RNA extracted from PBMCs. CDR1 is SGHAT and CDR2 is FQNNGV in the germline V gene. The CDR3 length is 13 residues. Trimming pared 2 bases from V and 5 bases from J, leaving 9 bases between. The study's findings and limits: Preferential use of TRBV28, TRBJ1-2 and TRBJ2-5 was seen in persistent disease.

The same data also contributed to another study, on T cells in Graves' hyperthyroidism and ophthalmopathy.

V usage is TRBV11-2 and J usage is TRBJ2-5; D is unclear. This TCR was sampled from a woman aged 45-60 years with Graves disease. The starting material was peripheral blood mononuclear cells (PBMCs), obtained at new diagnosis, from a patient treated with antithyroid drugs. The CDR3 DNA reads TGTGCCAGCAGCTTATCTGTTCGGGAGACCCAGTACTTC. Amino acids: CASSLSVRETQYF.